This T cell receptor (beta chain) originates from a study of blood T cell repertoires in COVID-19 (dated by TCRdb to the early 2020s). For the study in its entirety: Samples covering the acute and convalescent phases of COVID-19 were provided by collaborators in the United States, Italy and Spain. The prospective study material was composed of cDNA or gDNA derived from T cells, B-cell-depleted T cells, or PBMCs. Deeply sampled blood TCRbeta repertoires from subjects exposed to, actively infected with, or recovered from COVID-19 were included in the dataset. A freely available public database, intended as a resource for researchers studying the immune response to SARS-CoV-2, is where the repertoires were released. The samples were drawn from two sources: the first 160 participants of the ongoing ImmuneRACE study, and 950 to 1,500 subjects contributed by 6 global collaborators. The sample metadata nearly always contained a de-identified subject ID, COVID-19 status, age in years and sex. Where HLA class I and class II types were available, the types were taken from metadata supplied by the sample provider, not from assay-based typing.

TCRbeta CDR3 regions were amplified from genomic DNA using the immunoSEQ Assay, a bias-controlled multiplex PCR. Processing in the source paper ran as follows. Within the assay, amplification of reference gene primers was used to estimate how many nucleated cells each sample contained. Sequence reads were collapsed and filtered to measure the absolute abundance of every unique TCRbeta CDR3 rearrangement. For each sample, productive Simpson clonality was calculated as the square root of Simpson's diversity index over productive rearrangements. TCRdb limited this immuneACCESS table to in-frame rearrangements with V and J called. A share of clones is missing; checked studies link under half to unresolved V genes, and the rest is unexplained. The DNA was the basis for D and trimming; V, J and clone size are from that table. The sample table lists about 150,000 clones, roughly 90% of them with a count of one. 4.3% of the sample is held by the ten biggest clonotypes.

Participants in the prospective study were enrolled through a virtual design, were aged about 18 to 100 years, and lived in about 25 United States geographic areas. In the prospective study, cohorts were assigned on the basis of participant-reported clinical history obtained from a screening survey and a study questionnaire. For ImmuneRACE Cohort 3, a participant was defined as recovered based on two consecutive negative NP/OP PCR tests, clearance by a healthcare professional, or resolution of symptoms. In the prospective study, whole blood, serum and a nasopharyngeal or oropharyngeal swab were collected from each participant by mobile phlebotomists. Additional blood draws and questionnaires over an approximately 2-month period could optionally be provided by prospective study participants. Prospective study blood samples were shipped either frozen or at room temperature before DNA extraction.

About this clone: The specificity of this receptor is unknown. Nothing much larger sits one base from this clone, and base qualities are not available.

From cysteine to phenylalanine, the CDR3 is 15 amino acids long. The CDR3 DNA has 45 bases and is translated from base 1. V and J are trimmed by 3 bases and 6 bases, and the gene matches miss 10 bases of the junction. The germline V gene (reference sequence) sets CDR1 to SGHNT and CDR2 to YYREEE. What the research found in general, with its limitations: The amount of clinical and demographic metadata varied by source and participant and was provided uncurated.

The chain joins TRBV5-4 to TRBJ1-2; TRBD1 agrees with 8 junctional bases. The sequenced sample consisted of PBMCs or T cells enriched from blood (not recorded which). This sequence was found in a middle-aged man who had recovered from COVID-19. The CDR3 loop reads CASSWFGTGFNGYTF. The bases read TGTGCCAGCAGCTGGTTTGGGACAGGCTTCAATGGCTACACCTTC.